This T cell receptor (beta chain) was sequenced in a study of blood T cell repertoires in COVID-19. On the study more broadly: The recovered donors of Cohort 3 showed two negative PCRs, clearance, or symptom resolution.

The participants were between 18 and 89 years old and came from 24 US areas. Authors' data handling: Using reference gene primer amplification, nucleated cell counts were estimated. Produced via immunoSEQ multiplex PCR; TCRdb's table is partial and in-frame only. That table is the source of V, J and clone size, and D and trimming were worked out from the DNA. The sample lists approximately 190,000 clones; more than 85% were seen once. Material: PBMCs or T cells enriched from blood (not recorded which). This sequence originates from a woman in her thirties or forties in a cohort exposed to, infected with or recovered from COVID-19 (not recorded which).

The CDR3 DNA reads TGTGCCAGCAGTTCGGACAGAAACTATGGCTACACCTTC. Translated, it gives CASSSDRNYGYTF. The chain employs TRBV27 and TRBJ1-2, with D maybe TRBD1 (6 bases). The CDR3 covers 13 residues. The germline V gene encodes CDR1 MNHEY and CDR2 SMNVEV (reference sequence). V gave up 4 bases and J gave up 2 bases, with 8 bases separating them.